This is a list of T cell receptor beta chains from one sample in a study of T cell changes during pregnancy in multiple sclerosis. TCRdb's table, derived via immunoSEQ multiplex PCR, lists solely in-frame clones and lacks some. Here the sample spans roughly 48,000 clones, 92% being singletons. The sequencing here drew on CD4+ T cells from peripheral blood mononuclear cells, taken in the second trimester of pregnancy. All receptors derive from a female donor in good health, enrolled as a control in a pregnancy study. CDR3s include the opening cysteine and the closing phenylalanine or tryptophan. Fields, in order: clone size, J gene, V gene, D gene, CDR3 protein, CDR3 DNA. A D gene is named only where the DNA matches it firmly. Not every row has a clone size; where given, it reads once, few, many or a size class.

clone_size: .
j_call: TRBJ2-2
v_call: TRBV28
d_call: .
cdr3_aa: CASTSGQNTGELFF
cdr3_nt: TGTGCCAGCACTTCGGGACAGAACACCGGGGAGCTGTTTTTT

clone_size: once
j_call: TRBJ1-2
v_call: TRBV6-5
d_call: .
cdr3_aa: CASSSKGRLGYTF
cdr3_nt: TGTGCCAGCAGTTCGAAGGGGAGGCTTGGCTACACCTTC

clone_size: .
j_call: TRBJ2-1
v_call: TRBV11-1
d_call: .
cdr3_aa: CASSLGVLSEQFF
cdr3_nt: TGTGCCAGCAGCTTAGGAGTATTGTCTGAGCAGTTCTTC

clone_size: .
j_call: TRBJ1-1
v_call: TRBV29-1
d_call: .
cdr3_aa: CSVRRGRIAEAFF
cdr3_nt: TGCAGCGTTCGTAGGGGAAGGATCGCTGAAGCTTTCTTT

clone_size: once
j_call: TRBJ2-7
v_call: TRBV7-2
d_call: TRBD2
cdr3_aa: CASSFKLAGGEQYF
cdr3_nt: TGTGCCAGCAGCTTTAAACTAGCGGGAGGCGAGCAGTACTTC

clone_size: once
j_call: TRBJ2-7
v_call: TRBV13
d_call: TRBD1
cdr3_aa: CASSLGDRDYEQYF
cdr3_nt: TGTGCCAGCAGCTTAGGGGACAGGGACTACGAGCAGTACTTC

clone_size: .
j_call: TRBJ1-4
v_call: TRBV7-2
d_call: TRBD1
cdr3_aa: CASSQGQGREKLFF
cdr3_nt: TGTGCCAGCAGCCAGGGACAGGGAAGGGAAAAACTGTTTTTT

clone_size: .
j_call: TRBJ2-3
v_call: TRBV7-9
d_call: .
cdr3_aa: CASSLLTGRSTDTQYF
cdr3_nt: TGTGCCAGCAGCTTACTAACAGGGCGAAGCACAGATACGCAGTATTTT

clone_size: once
j_call: TRBJ2-1
v_call: TRBV12-5
d_call: .
cdr3_aa: CASGLVKGQVDYNEQFF
cdr3_nt: TGTGCTAGTGGTTTGGTAAAGGGACAAGTAGATTACAATGAGCAGTTCTTC

clone_size: .
j_call: TRBJ2-5
v_call: TRBV6-6
d_call: TRBD1
cdr3_aa: CASSYPNRGETQYF
cdr3_nt: TGTGCCAGCAGTTACCCGAACAGGGGAGAGACCCAGTACTTC

clone_size: .
j_call: TRBJ1-2
v_call: TRBV28
d_call: .
cdr3_aa: CASSFGGNYGYTF
cdr3_nt: TGTGCCAGCAGTTTTGGGGGGAACTATGGCTACACCTTC

clone_size: .
j_call: TRBJ1-4
v_call: TRBV12-5
d_call: .
cdr3_aa: CASGLVEEKLFF
cdr3_nt: TGTGCTAGTGGTTTGGTAGAGGAAAAACTGTTTTTT

clone_size: .
j_call: TRBJ2-1
v_call: TRBV4-2
d_call: .
cdr3_aa: CASSRDSSSSYNEQFF
cdr3_nt: TGTGCCAGCAGCCGCGACAGTTCGAGCTCCTACAATGAGCAGTTCTTC

clone_size: .
j_call: TRBJ1-2
v_call: TRBV14
d_call: .
cdr3_aa: CASSQDSGQNYGYTF
cdr3_nt: TGTGCCAGCAGCCAAGATTCAGGACAGAACTATGGCTACACCTTC

clone_size: .
j_call: TRBJ1-1
v_call: TRBV7-7
d_call: .
cdr3_aa: CATGGRQGQNTEAFF
cdr3_nt: TGTGCCACCGGGGGAAGGCAGGGCCAAAACACTGAAGCTTTCTTT

clone_size: once
j_call: TRBJ1-4
v_call: TRBV28
d_call: .
cdr3_aa: CASSPRGRNEKLFF
cdr3_nt: TGTGCCAGCAGTCCACGGGGGAGAAATGAAAAACTGTTTTTT

clone_size: .
j_call: TRBJ2-1
v_call: TRBV5-1
d_call: TRBD2
cdr3_aa: CASSRIGREGEQFF
cdr3_nt: TGCGCCAGCAGCCGAATCGGGAGGGAGGGTGAGCAGTTCTTC

clone_size: .
j_call: TRBJ1-2
v_call: TRBV9
d_call: TRBD1
cdr3_aa: CASSPDREDGYTF
cdr3_nt: TGTGCCAGCAGTCCGGACAGGGAGGATGGCTACACCTTC

clone_size: .
j_call: TRBJ2-1
v_call: TRBV5-4
d_call: .
cdr3_aa: CASSLDREAYNEQFF
cdr3_nt: TGTGCCAGCAGCTTGGACAGGGAAGCCTACAATGAGCAGTTCTTC

clone_size: .
j_call: TRBJ2-7
v_call: TRBV19
d_call: TRBD1
cdr3_aa: CASSPRTGKYEQYF
cdr3_nt: TGTGCCAGTAGTCCTCGGACAGGGAAGTACGAGCAGTACTTC

clone_size: .
j_call: TRBJ2-3
v_call: TRBV14
d_call: .
cdr3_aa: CASSPRETDTQYF
cdr3_nt: TGTGCCAGCAGCCCTCGGGAAACAGATACGCAGTATTTT

clone_size: .
j_call: TRBJ1-5
v_call: TRBV2
d_call: TRBD1
cdr3_aa: CASRVQGGGNQPQHF
cdr3_nt: TGTGCCAGCAGAGTACAGGGGGGCGGCAATCAGCCCCAGCATTTT

clone_size: .
j_call: TRBJ2-7
v_call: TRBV6-1
d_call: .
cdr3_aa: CASSEIGESSYEQYF
cdr3_nt: TGTGCCAGCAGTGAAATCGGAGAGAGCTCCTACGAGCAGTACTTC

clone_size: .
j_call: TRBJ1-5
v_call: TRBV28
d_call: .
cdr3_aa: CASSLTGPQPQHF
cdr3_nt: TGTGCCAGCAGTCTGACAGGACCTCAGCCCCAGCATTTT

clone_size: once
j_call: TRBJ1-1
v_call: TRBV6-1
d_call: TRBD1
cdr3_aa: CASKTGAEAFF
cdr3_nt: TGTGCCAGCAAGACAGGGGCTGAAGCTTTCTTT

clone_size: .
j_call: TRBJ1-1
v_call: TRBV5-6
d_call: .
cdr3_aa: CASSFRPEEAFF
cdr3_nt: TGTGCCAGCAGCTTCCGGCCGGAGGAAGCTTTCTTT

clone_size: .
j_call: TRBJ1-4
v_call: TRBV2
d_call: .
cdr3_aa: CASSDRGLTNEKLFF
cdr3_nt: TGTGCCAGCAGTGACAGGGGATTAACTAATGAAAAACTGTTTTTT

clone_size: .
j_call: TRBJ2-1
v_call: TRBV5-1
d_call: TRBD2
cdr3_aa: CASSFGTSGRPLDEQFF
cdr3_nt: TGCGCCAGCAGCTTCGGGACTAGCGGGAGGCCCCTCGATGAGCAGTTCTTC

clone_size: .
j_call: TRBJ2-7
v_call: TRBV29-1
d_call: .
cdr3_aa: CSVVGSYEQYF
cdr3_nt: TGCAGCGTTGTTGGTAGCTACGAGCAGTACTTC

clone_size: .
j_call: TRBJ1-1
v_call: TRBV7-2
d_call: .
cdr3_aa: CASSLRQNTEAFF
cdr3_nt: TGTGCCAGCAGCTTAAGACAGAACACTGAAGCTTTCTTT

clone_size: .
j_call: TRBJ2-5
v_call: TRBV5-1
d_call: TRBD2
cdr3_aa: CASSDGGLAGVETQYF
cdr3_nt: TGCGCCAGCAGCGATGGTGGACTAGCGGGAGTAGAGACCCAGTACTTC

clone_size: few
j_call: TRBJ2-3
v_call: TRBV5-4
d_call: TRBD1
cdr3_aa: CASVDRVADTQYF
cdr3_nt: TGTGCCAGTGTGGACAGGGTTGCAGATACGCAGTATTTT

clone_size: .
j_call: TRBJ1-5
v_call: TRBV6-1
d_call: TRBD1
cdr3_aa: CASSEGQGIQPQHF
cdr3_nt: TGTGCCAGCAGTGAAGGACAGGGTATTCAGCCCCAGCATTTT

clone_size: .
j_call: TRBJ2-2
v_call: TRBV7-6
d_call: .
cdr3_aa: CASSLVAAPNTGELFF
cdr3_nt: TGTGCCAGCAGCTTAGTCGCAGCGCCTAACACCGGGGAGCTGTTTTTT

clone_size: .
j_call: TRBJ2-1
v_call: TRBV9
d_call: .
cdr3_aa: CASSVGPASNEQFF
cdr3_nt: TGTGCCAGCAGCGTGGGGCCAGCGAGCAATGAGCAGTTCTTC

clone_size: once
j_call: TRBJ2-2
v_call: TRBV13
d_call: .
cdr3_aa: CASSLWRPNTGELFF
cdr3_nt: TGTGCCAGCAGCTTATGGCGGCCTAACACCGGGGAGCTGTTTTTT

clone_size: .
j_call: TRBJ2-7
v_call: TRBV28
d_call: .
cdr3_aa: CASSLSSPPYEQYF
cdr3_nt: TGTGCCAGCAGTCTCAGTTCACCCCCCTACGAGCAGTACTTC

clone_size: few
j_call: TRBJ1-2
v_call: TRBV5-6
d_call: .
cdr3_aa: CASSRKGRVDYGYTF
cdr3_nt: TGTGCCAGCAGCCGTAAGGGGAGGGTGGACTATGGCTACACCTTC

clone_size: .
j_call: TRBJ2-1
v_call: TRBV27
d_call: .
cdr3_aa: CASSQLQGLPGTNEQFF
cdr3_nt: TGTGCCAGCAGTCAACTACAGGGTCTTCCTGGGACAAATGAGCAGTTCTTC

clone_size: few
j_call: TRBJ1-1
v_call: TRBV7-9
d_call: TRBD1
cdr3_aa: CASSPQGDTEAFF
cdr3_nt: TGTGCCAGCAGCCCGCAGGGGGACACTGAAGCTTTCTTT

clone_size: .
j_call: TRBJ2-5
v_call: TRBV13
d_call: TRBD1
cdr3_aa: CASRRQGQETQYF
cdr3_nt: TGTGCCAGCAGACGACAGGGCCAAGAGACCCAGTACTTC

clone_size: .
j_call: TRBJ2-5
v_call: TRBV30
d_call: .
cdr3_aa: CAWGGPGGRPGETQYF
cdr3_nt: TGTGCCTGGGGGGGGCCGGGGGGACGCCCCGGGGAGACCCAGTACTTC

clone_size: once
j_call: TRBJ2-5
v_call: TRBV28
d_call: .
cdr3_aa: CASSSSVETQYF
cdr3_nt: TGTGCCAGCAGTTCGTCGGTTGAGACCCAGTACTTC

clone_size: once
j_call: TRBJ1-5
v_call: TRBV27
d_call: .
cdr3_aa: CASSLYPMGGRGSNQPQHF
cdr3_nt: TGTGCCAGCAGTTTATATCCGATGGGGGGTCGTGGTAGCAATCAGCCCCAGCATTTT

clone_size: .
j_call: TRBJ2-2
v_call: TRBV5-1
d_call: TRBD2
cdr3_aa: CASSLPLAGNTGELFF
cdr3_nt: TGCGCCAGCAGCTTGCCGCTAGCGGGCAACACCGGGGAGCTGTTTTTT

clone_size: .
j_call: TRBJ2-5
v_call: TRBV4-1
d_call: TRBD2
cdr3_aa: CASSQDLGVAGETQYF
cdr3_nt: TGCGCCAGCAGCCAAGATCTCGGAGTAGCGGGGGAGACCCAGTACTTC

clone_size: .
j_call: TRBJ1-1
v_call: TRBV6-5
d_call: .
cdr3_aa: CASSYSGSTRSEAFF
cdr3_nt: TGTGCCAGCAGTTACTCGGGCTCCACGCGCTCTGAAGCTTTCTTT

clone_size: .
j_call: TRBJ1-1
v_call: TRBV28
d_call: .
cdr3_aa: CASSTPGDTEAFF
cdr3_nt: TGTGCCAGCAGTACCCCGGGGGACACTGAAGCTTTCTTT

clone_size: once
j_call: TRBJ2-1
v_call: TRBV10-3
d_call: TRBD2
cdr3_aa: CATRTSGNNEQFF
cdr3_nt: TGTGCCACGAGGACTAGCGGGAACAATGAGCAGTTCTTC

clone_size: .
j_call: TRBJ1-5
v_call: TRBV6-1
d_call: .
cdr3_aa: CASSEELNRVLSNQPQHF
cdr3_nt: TGTGCCAGCAGTGAGGAGTTGAACAGGGTTTTGAGCAATCAGCCCCAGCATTTT

clone_size: .
j_call: TRBJ2-3
v_call: TRBV6-4
d_call: TRBD2
cdr3_aa: CASRAGTSGSGATDTQYF
cdr3_nt: TGTGCCAGCAGGGCCGGGACTAGCGGGAGTGGGGCCACAGATACGCAGTATTTT

clone_size: .
j_call: TRBJ2-5
v_call: TRBV28
d_call: .
cdr3_aa: CASSLRGWTARGETQYF
cdr3_nt: TGTGCCAGCAGCCTAAGGGGATGGACAGCCAGGGGAGAGACCCAGTACTTC

clone_size: .
j_call: TRBJ1-5
v_call: TRBV10-3
d_call: .
cdr3_aa: CAISESSRLGQPQHF
cdr3_nt: TGTGCCATCAGTGAGTCCTCCAGGTTGGGTCAGCCCCAGCATTTT